Shown below are 18 T cell receptor beta chains from a single sample sequenced in a study of ipilimumab plus nivolumab after autologous stem cell transplantation. Sequenced by immunoSEQ multiplex PCR; TCRdb stores in-frame clones only, minus some. The sample records almost 15,000 clones, approximately 74% being singletons. The specimen was PBMCs, collected in a trial of ipilimumab plus nivolumab as post-transplant consolidation. The source is a male donor with primary mediastinal lymphoma.

This clone was counted once. This chain connects TRBV27 to TRBJ2-3; possible D gene TRBD1, 6 bases. In germline, CDR1 is MNHEY, CDR2 SMNVEV (reference sequence). CDR3 length: 15 residues. V was cut by 6 bases and J by 1 base, with 14 bases left in between. The CDR3 is CASSQEPGGTDTQYF. CDR3 nucleotides: TGTGCCAGCAGCCAGGAGCCAGGGGGCACAGATACGCAGTATTTT.

V usage is TRBV5-1 and J usage is TRBJ2-1; no firm D call. In germline, CDR1 is SGHRS, CDR2 YFSETQ. V was cut by 0 bases and J by 4 bases, with 11 bases left in between. The CDR3 spans 15 residues. CDR3 in amino acids: CASSLEGSYYNEQFF. CDR3 nucleotide sequence: TGCGCCAGCAGCTTGGAGGGTTCCTATTACAATGAGCAGTTCTTC.

This clone was counted only a few times. The chain joins TRBV18 to TRBJ1-1; D not certain. This CDR3 contains 15 residues. Germline lookup yields CDR1 KGHSH and CDR2 LQKENI. Trimming removed 0 bases from V and 1 base from J, with 9 bases in between. The CDR3 loop reads CASSPPSGRNTEAFF. The DNA of the CDR3 is TGTGCCAGCTCACCACCCTCCGGACGGAACACTGAAGCTTTCTTT.

V usage is TRBV4-2 and J usage is TRBJ2-7; 7 nucleotides agree with TRBD1. Trimming took 0 bases from V and 5 from J; bases not matched to a gene: 13. The CDR3 sequence is 17 residues long. The germline CDR1 and CDR2 sequences are LGHNA and YNFKEQ. The CDR3 DNA is TGTGCCAGCAGCCAAGATACAGTATCGCGACAGGGAAACGAGCAGTACTTC. As protein: CASSQDTVSRQGNEQYF.

V gene TRBV5-1 combines with J gene TRBJ1-2; 8 nucleotides match TRBD1. The V gene's germline CDR1 is SGHRS and CDR2 YFSETQ. This CDR3 has 14 amino acids. Germline trimming cut 4 bases from V and 8 bases from J; bases unmatched to any gene: 10. CDR3 loop: CASSPPTGEVGYTF. The DNA of the CDR3 is TGCGCCAGCAGCCCCCCGACAGGGGAGGTCGGCTACACCTTC.

This chain links TRBV5-1 with TRBJ2-1, with 11 bases aligning to TRBD2. CDR1 is SGHRS, CDR2 YFSETQ, per germline. There are 16 residues in the CDR3. V was pared by 4 bases and J by 6 bases, with 9 bases of the junction left unmatched. DNA for the CDR3: TGCGCCAGCAGCCCCCAACTAGCGGGAGTAGGCAATGAGCAGTTCTTC. Translated, it gives CASSPQLAGVGNEQFF.

The chain joins TRBV5-6 to TRBJ1-1; no reliable D call. Germline CDR1 reads SGHDT; CDR2 reads YYEEEE. CDR3 length equals 14 residues. Trimming shortened V by 2 bases and J by 4 bases, and 12 bases separated the two germline ends. CDR3 residues: CASSLPAGGTEAFF. The CDR3 nucleotides read TGTGCCAGCAGCTTACCGGCAGGCGGCACTGAAGCTTTCTTT.

The chain employs TRBV19 and TRBJ2-5; 10 bases match TRBD2. The last part of the DNA fits TRBJ2-7 better; the J call may be wrong. The CDR3 extends over 15 amino acids. CDR1 is LNHDA and CDR2 is SQIVND in the germline V gene (reference sequence). The chain's CDR3 is CASSGLAGGTYEQYF. The CDR3 nucleotides read TGTGCCAGTAGTGGATTAGCGGGGGGCACCTACGAGCAGTACTTC.

The chain joins TRBV28 to TRBJ1-5; 8 nucleotides agree with TRBD1. Germline V gene lookup returns CDR1 MDHEN and CDR2 SYDVKM. This CDR3 region has 17 residues. J lost 5 bases, V lost 5 bases, and 14 bases had no gene match. The CDR3 sequence is CASSPQGARLGDQPQHF. CDR3 in DNA: TGTGCCAGCAGTCCGCAGGGGGCGCGTCTGGGTGATCAGCCCCAGCATTTT.

This clone occurred once. V and J are TRBV5-1 and TRBJ1-5; TRBD1 might be the D (6 bases). Germline V gene data show CDR1 as SGHRS and CDR2 as YFSETQ. Trimming stripped 1 base from V and 6 bases from J, with 14 bases between. There are 15 residues in the CDR3. CDR3 nucleotide sequence: TGCGCCAGCAGCTTGACGGGACAACAGCGTCAGCCCCAGCATTTT. Protein product: CASSLTGQQRQPQHF.

V is TRBV5-6 and J is TRBJ2-5; no reliable D call. Germline CDR1 SGHDT, CDR2 YYEEEE. The germline V and J ends were trimmed by 0 bases and 5 bases, with 2 bases remaining between them. The CDR3 runs to 11 residues. The CDR3 here is CASSLAETQYF. The CDR3 DNA sequence: TGTGCCAGCAGCTTGGCCGAGACCCAGTACTTC.

This clone is classed as medium-sized. The chain combines TRBV6-4 with TRBJ1-1, with unresolved D. Germline CDR1 reads MRHNA; CDR2 reads SNTAGT. The CDR3 totals 13 residues. Trimming removed 5 bases from V and 2 bases from J, with 9 bases in between. The CDR3 loop is CASSPVVNTEAFF. In nucleotides, the CDR3 is TGTGCCAGCAGTCCCGTCGTAAACACTGAAGCTTTCTTT.

This clone was seen more than once but under ten times. At the DNA level, this CDR3 is encoded by other sequences in the same sample as well. The V and J genes are TRBV4-1 and TRBJ2-7; 10 nucleotides line up with TRBD1. Trimming took 1 base from V and 3 from J; bases not matched to a gene: 3. The germline CDR1 and CDR2 sequences are MGHRA and YSYEKL. CDR3 length equals 15 residues. The CDR3 DNA follows: TGCGCCAGCAGCCAAGCCAGGACAGGGGGCTACGAGCAGTACTTC. This codes for CASSQARTGGYEQYF.

This rearrangement joins TRBV13 to TRBJ2-3; 7 bases agree with TRBD2. The trim removed 2 bases at V and 2 bases at J, leaving 4 bases unmatched. This CDR3 has 15 amino acids. The germline V gene has CDR1 PRHDT and CDR2 FYEKMQ (reference sequence). CDR3 bases: TGTGCCAGCAGCTTAAGGCGGGACTACACAGATACGCAGTATTTT. Protein product: CASSLRRDYTDTQYF.

This chain connects TRBV27 to TRBJ1-5, with unresolved D. Trimming pared 0 bases from V and 3 bases from J, leaving 3 bases between. The CDR3 has 13 amino acids. CDR1 and CDR2 from the germline V gene are MNHEY and SMNVEV (reference sequence). The CDR3 here is CASSLSFNQPQHF. The CDR3, as DNA: TGTGCCAGCAGTTTATCCTTCAATCAGCCCCAGCATTTT.

The J gene is TRBJ2-1, the V gene TRBV5-1; 12 positions match TRBD1. Germline CDR1 reads SGHRS; CDR2 reads YFSETQ. The CDR3 is made up of 16 amino acids. V was pared by 3 bases and J by 2 bases, with 3 bases of the junction left unmatched. CDR3 in DNA: TGCGCCAGCAGCTACCGGGACAGGGGGCCCTACAATGAGCAGTTCTTC. This encodes CASSYRDRGPYNEQFF.

This clone was recorded a few times. In nucleotides, the CDR3 is TGTGCCAGCAGTGTTGACAGGACCGGGGAGCTGTTTTTT. As protein: CASSVDRTGELFF. The chain has TRBV6-5 and TRBJ2-2; TRBD1 might be the D (6 bases). CDR3 size: 13 residues. Per germline, CDR1 MNHEY and CDR2 SVGAGI. Trimming removed 5 bases at V and 5 bases at J, with 9 bases between.

This chain joins TRBV6-1 and TRBJ1-1; D is unclear. With 6 bases removed from V and 1 base from J, the gap between germline ends came to 15 bases. CDR3 length: 15 residues. The V gene's germline CDR1 is MNHNS and CDR2 SASEGT. The CDR3 here is CASSPRTVSNTEAFF. CDR3 bases: TGTGCCAGCAGCCCCAGGACGGTCTCGAACACTGAAGCTTTCTTT.